This section outlines one T cell receptor (beta chain) sequence together with its context. This CDR3 is 16 amino acids long. The V and J ends lost 2 bases and 2 bases respectively, with 16 bases between them. The germline gives CDR1 MNHNS, CDR2 SASEGT. The data derive from a study of T cell clones after liver transplantation. Study-wide context: Samples came from ITN030ST, which attempted immunosuppression withdrawal within 2 years of liver transplantation.

Generated by immunoSEQ multiplex PCR, the TCRdb table keeps only in-frame clones and is missing some. This sample has approximately 10,000 clones, with about two thirds found just once. The origin of this receptor is a human patient who received a liver transplant. Some of the T cells may derive from the graft donor. This specimen consisted of CD4+ T cells from blood, obtained around 32 months after liver transplant. The chain uses TRBV6-1 and TRBJ2-7; possibly TRBD2 for D (7 bases). As DNA, the CDR3 is TGTGCCAGCAGTGAATTTGGGGGGGCCCCGGCCTACGAGCAGTACTTC. This encodes CASSEFGGAPAYEQYF.